The entry below gives a single T cell receptor (beta chain) sequence along with its context. Its antigen is as yet unknown. The data belong to a study of cytomegalovirus exposure and HLA in healthy donors. Study-wide points: Confirmation in vitro established that three CMV-associated chains were specific for CMV antigens. Among donors in an Asian-associated ancestry cluster, a later analysis reportedly found fewer N-insertions than the roughly 610-donor mean.

PCR primers comprised 60 Vbeta and 13 Jbeta primers. Generated by immunoSEQ multiplex PCR, the TCRdb table keeps only in-frame clones and is missing some. The data contain 150,000 or so clones, approximately 86% of them singletons. The TCR comes from a woman aged 45 to 65 in good health and CMV-seropositive. The sample taken for sequencing was PBMCs.

The CDR3 is CASSLVAGGGRYNEQFF. In DNA form, the CDR3 reads TGTGCCAGCAGCTTGGTTGCCGGGGGGGGAAGATACAATGAGCAGTTCTTC. The rearrangement joins TRBV5-6 to TRBJ2-1, with TRBD2 matching over 8 bases. Germline trimming cut 0 bases from V and 4 bases from J; bases unmatched to any gene: 9. CDR1 and CDR2 from the germline V gene are SGHDT and YYEEEE. The CDR3 spans 17 residues.